Below are 23 T cell receptor beta chains sequenced from a single sample in a study of shared clonotypes between healthy human individuals. Clones were sequenced by immunoSEQ multiplex PCR, and TCRdb holds only the in-frame ones, with some missing. The profile shows more than 2 million clones, approximately 94% of them singletons. The sequenced sample consisted of naive CD4+ T cells sorted from blood. Subset of the sample: CD45RA+ positively selected. Receptors originate from a man aged 18 to 29 in good health.

V and J are TRBV4-1 and TRBJ2-3, with 13 bases lining up with TRBD2. V lost 4 bases, J lost 5 bases, and 9 bases stayed unmatched. The germline V gene encodes CDR1 MGHRA and CDR2 YSYEKL. This CDR3 contains 17 residues. The CDR3 bases are TGCGCCAGCAGCCCACCCGGGACTAGCGGGGCAAAAGATACGCAGTATTTT. Protein sequence: CASSPPGTSGAKDTQYF.

The V gene is TRBV5-1, the J gene TRBJ2-7, with 8 bases fitting TRBD1. Germline V CDR1 and CDR2: SGHRS, YFSETQ. The length of the CDR3 is 15 residues. Trimming removed 4 bases from V and 2 bases from J; junction bases left unmatched: 8. The CDR3: CASSIDRGGPYEQYF. Written as DNA, the CDR3 is TGCGCCAGCAGCATAGACAGGGGAGGCCCCTACGAGCAGTACTTC.

The chain is built from TRBV15 and TRBJ2-2; the match to TRBD1 covers 11 bases. Germline V gene sequence: CDR1 LNHNV, CDR2 YYDKDF (reference sequence). J lost 5 bases, V lost 4 bases, and 3 bases had no gene match. There are 15 residues in the CDR3. Here the CDR3 reads CATSKGTGGTGELFF. The CDR3 nucleotides are TGTGCCACCAGCAAGGGGACAGGGGGAACCGGGGAGCTGTTTTTT.

This clone was observed once. The chain joins TRBV4-3 to TRBJ2-2; TRBD2 matches 10 bases. The CDR3 contains 16 residues. V was clipped by 2 bases and J by 3 bases; unmatched bases: 3. Germline assignment: CDR1 LGHNA and CDR2 YSLEER. The CDR3 is CASSQSLAGDTGELFF. In nucleotides, the CDR3 is TGCGCCAGCAGCCAAAGCCTAGCGGGAGACACCGGGGAGCTGTTTTTT.

V is TRBV10-3 and J is TRBJ1-2; tentative D call: TRBD1 (5 bases). CDR3 length: 13 residues. The germline CDR1 and CDR2 sequences are ENHRY and SYGVKD. With 4 bases removed from V and 8 bases from J, the gap between germline ends came to 14 bases. Written as DNA, the CDR3 is TGTGCCATCAGTGGATCCGGGGCTGGCGGCTACACCTTC. Amino acids: CAISGSGAGGYTF.

With respect to this clone: Other nucleotide sequences in the sample specify the same CDR3. The gene calls are TRBV5-1 and TRBJ2-1; D gene ambiguous. V dropped 2 bases and J dropped 9 bases, with 9 bases sitting between them. Germline CDR1 reads SGHRS; CDR2 reads YFSETQ. The CDR3 length is 12 residues. CDR3 in amino acids: CASSLGASEQFF. Written as DNA, the CDR3 is TGCGCCAGCAGCTTAGGAGCGAGTGAGCAGTTCTTC.

In regard to this clone: This specimen includes other DNA sequences encoding the same CDR3. V and J are TRBV10-1 and TRBJ2-3; 9 nucleotides agree with TRBD2. The CDR3 sequence is 16 residues long. Germline CDR1 WNHNN, CDR2 SYGVQD (reference sequence). The J segment lost 1 base and the V segment lost 0 bases, leaving 2 bases of the junction unmatched. CDR3 bases: TGCGCCAGCAGTGAGTCTCGACTAGCGGGCACAGATACGCAGTATTTT. It codes for CASSESRLAGTDTQYF.

V is TRBV30 and J is TRBJ1-4; D not resolved. The CDR3 has 14 residues. Germline V gene sequence: CDR1 GTSNPN, CDR2 SVGIG (reference sequence). V gave up 3 bases and J gave up 4 bases, with 12 bases separating them. The CDR3 region is CAWRTTGVNEKLFF. Here the CDR3 DNA reads TGTGCCTGGAGGACAACTGGAGTTAATGAAAAACTGTTTTTT.

On this clone: The same CDR3 is also encoded by other DNA sequences in this sample. The chain combines TRBV7-9 with TRBJ1-2, with D possibly TRBD1 on 6 matching bases. V was clipped by 5 bases and J by 7 bases, with 11 bases between them. Germline lookup yields CDR1 SEHNR and CDR2 FQNEAQ (reference sequence). This CDR3 contains 12 residues. Written as DNA, the CDR3 is TGTGCCAGCAGCACAGACAGGTTTGGCTACACCTTC. Amino acid sequence: CASSTDRFGYTF.

This clone has a single count. V gene TRBV7-2 combines with J gene TRBJ2-7; TRBD2 matches at 12 bases. V lost 5 bases to trimming and J lost 6 bases; unmatched junction nucleotides: 8. This CDR3 contains 15 residues. Per germline, CDR1 SGHTA and CDR2 FQGNSA. The CDR3 here is CASSAASGRAGEQYF. DNA for the CDR3: TGTGCCAGCAGCGCCGCTAGCGGGAGGGCTGGCGAGCAGTACTTC.

The chain carries TRBV7-2 and TRBJ2-3; no reliable D call. Trimming took off 0 bases at V and 4 bases at J, with 11 bases between the two ends. This CDR3 has 15 amino acids. CDR1 and CDR2 (germline): SGHTA, FQGNSA. The CDR3 region is CASSLAVVFSDTQYF. The CDR3 nucleotides are TGTGCCAGCAGCTTAGCGGTTGTCTTCTCAGATACGCAGTATTTT.

A note on this clone: An end of the junction does not agree with germline; a read error may underlie this. This chain links TRBV28 with TRBJ2-2, with unresolved D. The length of the CDR3 is 15 residues. CDR1 is MDHEN, CDR2 SYDVKM, per germline. The CDR3 protein is CASSLGSRNNGELFF. For the CDR3, the DNA is TGTGCCAGCAGTTTAGGTAGTAGGAACAACGGGGAGCTGTTTTTT.

Of note for this clone: Other nucleotide sequences in the sample specify the same CDR3. The chain recombines TRBV6-5 with TRBJ2-5; perhaps TRBD2 as D (6 bases). The germline gives CDR1 MNHEY, CDR2 SVGAGI. Between the trimmed V and J ends, which lost 6 bases and 5 bases, there was a span of 10 bases. The CDR3 has 12 residues. The CDR3 DNA is TGTGCCAGCAGCCCGGGGAGGGAGACCCAGTACTTC. Translation gives CASSPGRETQYF.

The chain has TRBV7-2 and TRBJ1-6; possible D gene TRBD1, 5 bases. Trimming removed 5 bases from V and 6 bases from J, with 11 bases in between. Germline CDR1 SGHTA, CDR2 FQGNSA. There are 14 residues in the CDR3. CDR3 coding DNA: TGTGCCAGCAGCACCCGGGACTTTAATTCACCCCTCCACTTT. As protein: CASSTRDFNSPLHF.

CDR3 sequence: CASSAGLVGLAEKLFF. The CDR3 DNA reads as TGTGCCAGCAGCGCTGGTCTTGTGGGGTTGGCTGAAAAACTGTTTTTT. The chain couples TRBV21-1 to TRBJ1-4. TRBV21-1 is a recognized pseudogene. This CDR3 is 16 amino acids long.

The chain is built from TRBV28 and TRBJ1-1, with D possibly TRBD1 on 6 matching bases. Trimming took 4 bases from V and 4 from J, leaving 16 bases between them. The CDR3 extends over 15 amino acids. CDR1 and CDR2 from the germline V gene are MDHEN and SYDVKM. In DNA, the CDR3 is TGTGCCAGCAGTTCACAGGGAGGAGGGGGCACTGAAGCTTTCTTT. Encoded protein: CASSSQGGGGTEAFF.

The rearrangement links TRBV11-2 to TRBJ2-2, with D possibly TRBD1 on 6 matching bases. The V gene lost 6 bases and the J gene lost 2 bases, with 13 bases spanning the gap. This CDR3 has 15 amino acids. CDR1 SGHAT and CDR2 FQNNGV come from the germline V gene. This chain's CDR3 is CASRPQGFNTGELFF. CDR3 nucleotide sequence: TGTGCCAGCAGGCCACAGGGATTCAACACCGGGGAGCTGTTTTTT.

This chain uses TRBV9 with TRBJ2-7; the match to TRBD1 covers 7 bases. From germline, CDR1 is SGDLS and CDR2 YYNGEE. The CDR3 runs to 15 residues. V shed 1 base, J shed 0 bases, and the junction held 4 bases outside the gene matches. The CDR3 loop reads CASSVHRDSSYEQYF. The CDR3 nucleotides are TGTGCCAGCAGCGTACACCGGGACAGCTCCTACGAGCAGTACTTC.

This sequence joins TRBV18 and TRBJ1-1; D gene ambiguous. CDR1 and CDR2 (germline): KGHSH, LQKENI. This CDR3 has 17 amino acids. V lost 2 bases, J lost 5 bases, and 21 bases lay in between. The CDR3 DNA follows: TGTGCCAGCTCACCAGACCCGGGCCGAACGAAGCCGACTGAAGCTTTCTTT. Its translation: CASSPDPGRTKPTEAFF.

This clone was counted once. The chain has TRBV9 and TRBJ2-5, with D possibly TRBD2 on 6 matching bases. Germline V gene sequence: CDR1 SGDLS, CDR2 YYNGEE. V gave up 0 bases and J gave up 2 bases, with 17 bases separating them. The CDR3 consists of 17 residues. CDR3 in DNA: TGTGCCAGCAGCGTAGGCGCGGGGAAGGGGACTCAAGAGACCCAGTACTTC. As protein: CASSVGAGKGTQETQYF.

As to this clone: Within the sample, other DNA sequences also encode this same CDR3. V is TRBV6-6 and J is TRBJ2-3; no definite D call. CDR1 and CDR2 (germline): MNHNY, SVGAGI (reference sequence). Trimming shortened V by 3 bases and J by 1 base, and 5 bases separated the two germline ends. The CDR3 runs 13 residues. The CDR3 spells CASSYPGTDTQYF. The DNA for the CDR3 is TGTGCCAGCAGTTATCCGGGCACAGATACGCAGTATTTT.

The chain employs TRBV5-6 and TRBJ1-5; tentative D call: TRBD1 (5 bases). The V end lost 3 bases, the J end lost 7 bases, and 8 bases lay between the germline ends. The CDR3 covers 12 residues. CDR1 SGHDT and CDR2 YYEEEE come from the germline V gene. Here the CDR3 reads CASSWGPQPQHF. CDR3 nucleotides: TGTGCCAGCAGCTGGGGCCCCCAGCCCCAGCATTTT.

The V gene is TRBV27, the J gene TRBJ2-1; 10 bases align to TRBD2. The CDR3 has 17 residues. From germline, CDR1 is MNHEY and CDR2 SMNVEV (reference sequence). V was pared by 3 bases and J by 5 bases, with 10 bases of the junction left unmatched. The CDR3 sequence: CASSFYLLAGKDNEQFF. DNA of the CDR3: TGTGCCAGCAGTTTCTACTTACTAGCGGGAAAAGACAATGAGCAGTTCTTC.